One sample yielded the 9 T cell receptor beta chains listed below, sequenced in a study of T cell repertoires in cytomegalovirus infection. Their antigen targets remain unknown. One entry per CDR3 protein, called by TCRdb with MiXCR from the reads. The repertoire includes around 100,000 distinct CDR3 sequences, 9.5% to 13% of them detected once, and 30% to 40% sits in the top ten. Sequenced: PBMCs, sequenced either directly or after in vitro stimulation (not recorded which). These receptors all stem from a human donor in good health (CMV status not recorded). Some clones in this sample may be carry-over from other donors' samples.

This chain uses TRBV19 with TRBJ2-5; TRBD1 aligns across 7 bases. The CDR3 covers 12 residues. The junction had 3 bases not matched to a gene; V was cut back by 9 bases and J by 2 bases. From germline, CDR1 is LNHDA and CDR2 SQIVND (reference sequence). CDR3 sequence (DNA): TGTGCCAGCCGCAGGGGGCAAGAGACCCAGTACTTC. It encodes CASRRGQETQYF.

This clonotype turned up a few times. The V call is TRBV19, the J call TRBJ1-1, with D uncertain. Trimming shortened V by 5 bases and J by 5 bases, and 12 bases separated the two germline ends. There are 13 residues in the CDR3. CDR1 LNHDA and CDR2 SQIVND come from the germline V gene (reference sequence). The CDR3 sequence is CASSLREWTEAFF. In DNA form, the CDR3 reads TGTGCCAGTAGTCTACGTGAGTGGACTGAAGCTTTCTTT.

This clonotype was picked up many times. This chain connects TRBV7-2 to TRBJ2-2; 9 nucleotides match TRBD1. The CDR3 spans 16 residues. Germline assignment: CDR1 SGHTA and CDR2 FQGNSA. V was pared by 4 bases and J by 6 bases, with 9 bases of the junction left unmatched. The CDR3: CASSSRPDRGSGELFF. The CDR3 coding sequence is TGTGCCAGCAGCTCCCGCCCGGACAGGGGATCCGGGGAGCTGTTTTTT.

This clonotype was detected ten times or more. This CDR3 reads CASTYQIAGVGVETQYF. In DNA form, the CDR3 reads TGTGCCAGCACTTACCAAATAGCGGGAGTGGGCGTTGAGACCCAGTACTTC. This chain joins TRBV12-3 or TRBV12-4 and TRBJ2-5; the match to TRBD2 covers 9 bases. The CDR3 runs 17 residues. V lost 7 bases, J lost 5 bases, and 17 bases stayed unmatched.

Written as DNA, the CDR3 is TGTGCCAGCAACCAAGCCACAGGGGTACCCCAAGAGACCCAGTACTTC. Residues: CASNQATGVPQETQYF. This chain uses TRBV6-1 with TRBJ2-5, with 7 bases that match TRBD1. The CDR3 is 16 residues long. Trimming cost V 7 bases and J 1 base; bases outside gene matches: 12. Per germline, CDR1 MNHNS and CDR2 SASEGT.

This clonotype has a handful of counts. J is TRBJ1-2 and V is TRBV12-3 or TRBV12-4, with D possibly matching TRBD1 (6 bases). The V gene lost 5 bases and the J gene lost 7 bases, with 14 bases spanning the gap. CDR3 size: 13 residues. CDR3 nucleotides: TGTGCCAGCAGTCCTACAGGGCATTCTGGCTACACCTTC. Its translation is CASSPTGHSGYTF.

This clonotype was picked up a small number of times. The chain joins TRBV28 to TRBJ2-1; possibly TRBD1 or TRBD2 for D (5 bases each). The CDR3 runs to 15 residues. Germline V gene lookup returns CDR1 MDHEN and CDR2 SYDVKM. V dropped 6 bases and J dropped 6 bases, with 18 bases sitting between them. This CDR3 reads CASRTGASGGNEQFF. CDR3 DNA sequence: TGTGCCAGCAGAACCGGGGCCTCCGGTGGCAATGAGCAGTTCTTC.

This clonotype was seen repeatedly, ten times or more. The chain carries TRBV7-6 and TRBJ1-5; D unresolved. Per the germline V gene, CDR1 is SGHVS and CDR2 is FNYEAQ. V gave up 1 base and J gave up 3 bases, with 4 bases separating them. This CDR3 region has 13 residues. DNA of the CDR3: TGTGCCAGCAGCTTAGACCCCAATCAGCCCCAGCATTTT. Protein product: CASSLDPNQPQHF.

This clonotype was seen many times. The chain joins TRBV7-2 to TRBJ1-2; 8 bases match TRBD1. This CDR3 is built from 17 residues. The germline V gene has CDR1 SGHTA and CDR2 FQGNSA. The ends lost 6 bases at V and 0 bases at J; junction bases unmatched: 12. The DNA of the CDR3 is TGTGCCAGCAGACCTTTCGAAGGGACAGGTGCTAACTATGGCTACACCTTC. This codes for CASRPFEGTGANYGYTF. Full variable domain (missing parts from reference TRBV7-2 and TRBJ1-2): GAGVSQSPSNKVTEKGKDVELRCDPISGHTALYWYRQSLGQGLEFLIYFQGNSAPDKSGLPSDRFSAERTGGSVSTLTIQRTQQEDSAVYLCASRPFEGTGANYGYTFGSGTRLTVV.